Sequencing of this T cell receptor beta chain was carried out in a study of cytomegalovirus exposure and HLA in healthy donors. Study observations and caveats: In a later analysis, common viral pathogens appeared linked to several of the most significant clusters.

Germline loops: CDR1 SGHNT, CDR2 YYREEE (reference sequence). With 1 base clipped from V and 4 bases from J, the junction kept 12 bases outside the gene matches. The CDR3 runs to 18 residues. On this clone: Its antigen is unknown.

A multiplex PCR was run with 60 Vbeta primers and 13 Jbeta primers. This table comes from immunoSEQ multiplex PCR, and its TCRdb copy is limited to in-frame clones, with some not included. The table shows 95,000 to 100,000 clones, with 70% to 80% occurring only once. The receptor was isolated from a female donor in good health and CMV-seronegative. The rearrangement uses TRBV5-4 and TRBJ2-3, with 10 positions matching TRBD1. The sample was PBMCs. The CDR3 is CASSLYVGGTGAADTQYF. DNA for the CDR3: TGTGCCAGCAGCTTGTACGTTGGGGGGACAGGGGCAGCAGATACGCAGTATTTT. The entire variable domain, with the rest obtained from reference TRBV5-4 and TRBJ2-3, is as follows: ETGVTQSPTHLIKTRGQQVTLRCSSQSGHNTVSWYQQALGQGPQFIFQYYREEENGRGNFPPRFSGLQFPNYSSELNVNALELDDSALYLCASSLYVGGTGAADTQYFGPGTRLTVL.